This T cell receptor (beta chain) was sequenced during a study of blood T cell repertoires in COVID-19 (dated by TCRdb to about 2020). In the study overall: The collaborator samples originated in the United States, Italy and Spain and spanned the acute and convalescent phases of COVID-19. The prospective study material was composed of cDNA or gDNA derived from T cells, B-cell-depleted T cells, or PBMCs. The dataset comprised deeply sampled blood TCRbeta repertoires from subjects exposed to, actively infected with, or recovered from COVID-19. The repertoires were made available in a free public database intended to serve as a resource for research on the immune response to SARS-CoV-2. The samples were drawn from two sources: the first 160 participants of the ongoing ImmuneRACE study, and some 1,300 subjects contributed by 6 global collaborators. Nearly every sample came with metadata listing a de-identified subject ID, COVID-19 status, age in years and sex. Where available, HLA class I and class II types were taken from metadata supplied by the sample provider and were not determined by assay-based typing. Paper-wide results and their limitations: Clinical and demographic metadata were provided uncurated, with the amount varying by source and participant.

Trimming takes 4 bases from V and 3 bases from J, and the germline ends sit 5 bases apart. CDR1 and CDR2, looked up from the germline V gene (reference sequence), are LGHDT and YNNKEL. From the cysteine through the phenylalanine, the CDR3 covers 12 amino acids. The CDR3 DNA has 36 bases and is translated from base 1. TCRbeta CDR3 regions were amplified from genomic DNA by means of the immunoSEQ Assay, a bias-controlled multiplex PCR. The authors processed their data as follows. Within the assay, amplification of reference gene primers was used to estimate how many nucleated cells each sample contained. To quantify the absolute abundance of each unique TCRbeta CDR3 rearrangement, sequence reads were collapsed and filtered. For each sample, productive Simpson clonality was calculated by taking the square root of Simpson's diversity index across productive rearrangements. TCRdb stores this immuneACCESS table with in-frame sequences only. Part of the clones is absent; in the studies checked, under half of the shortfall reflects unresolved V genes, and no reason is known for the rest. V and J calls and clone size are copied from that table; D and trimming were computed from the DNA. For this sample the table gives about 140,000 clones, of which approximately 85% were detected only once. The top ten constitute roughly 3.4% of the sample.

Participants in the prospective study were enrolled through a virtual design, were aged about 18 to 89 years, and lived in 24 United States geographic areas. In the prospective study, cohorts were assigned on the basis of participant-reported clinical history obtained from a screening survey and a study questionnaire. In the prospective study, whole blood, serum and a nasopharyngeal or oropharyngeal swab were collected from each participant by mobile phlebotomists. Additional blood draws and questionnaires over an approximately two-month period could optionally be provided by prospective study participants. Prospective study blood samples were shipped either frozen or at room temperature before DNA extraction. Concerning this clone itself: The target of this receptor is not known. Base qualities were left out, and no much larger clone turns up one base away.

Sequenced sample: PBMCs or T cells enriched from blood (not recorded which). The chain links TRBV3-1 (or the pseudogene TRBV3-2) with TRBJ2-3; the D gene is unclear. The sequence derives from a woman between 45 and 60 years old with acute COVID-19. The DNA sequence is given as TGTGCCAGCAGCCTAATTACAGATACGCAGTATTTT. It translates to CASSLITDTQYF.